Here is one TCR beta chain with its context. This clonotype was seen at least ten times. There is no known antigen for this receptor. Per-base quality was not reported, and no clone a single base away is much larger than it. This entry comes from a study of T cell repertoires in cytomegalovirus infection (dated by TCRdb to about 2019). About the full investigation: Donor HLA type was relevant to the analysis, because carriage of CMV infection together with the matching HLA type was indicated by public TCR beta signatures.

For sequencing, an Illumina HiSeq 1500 was employed. In-frame beta chains were kept once TCRdb had trimmed the public reads at Q25 with fastp and called clones with MiXCR. For every CDR3 protein sequence, its rows merge into one entry that carries the most common genes and DNA. The sample table shows 200,000 to 300,000 distinct CDR3 sequences, and approximately 15% are seen once. The ten largest make up 7% to 9.5% of the sample. V is pruned by 5 bases and J by 2 bases, leaving 6 bases of the junction without a gene match. The germline V gene gives CDR1 as SGHRS and CDR2 as YFSETQ. From the cysteine through the phenylalanine, the CDR3 covers 15 amino acids. The retained sequence is limited to the CDR3, 45 bases, with the frame set at the first base. Study-level results and caveats: Carriers of CMV infection plus the relevant HLA type were discriminated by the cumulative frequency of public TCR beta family members in the study cohort and in an independent roughly 370-donor cohort. The ex vivo response was dominated by HLA-C-restricted CMV-specific TCR beta clonotypes, and the single most frequent clonotype in two of eight donors was supplied by these HLA-C-restricted clonotypes.

The material sequenced was PBMCs. The TCR sequence derives from a human donor in good health (CMV status not recorded). Some clones in this sample may be carry-over from other donors' samples. The V and J segments used are TRBV5-1 and TRBJ2-2; TRBD1 lines up with 7 middle nucleotides. The CDR3 region: CASRPGTENTGELFF. The sequenced DNA: TGCGCCAGCAGACCCGGGACAGAAAACACCGGGGAGCTGTTTTTT.